The 26 T cell receptor beta chains below come from one sample, sequenced in a study of blood T cell repertoires in COVID-19. Using immunoSEQ multiplex PCR, the repertoire was profiled, and TCRdb retains in-frame clones only, with some absent. The sample lists almost 250,000 clones; about 89% were seen once. Sequencing was performed on PBMCs or T cells enriched from blood (not recorded which). The receptors stem from a woman aged 25 to 45 who had recovered from COVID-19.

The chain is built from TRBV28 and TRBJ2-7, with 11 bases that match TRBD1. The CDR3 spans 19 residues. Per the germline V gene, CDR1 is MDHEN and CDR2 is SYDVKM. With V trimmed by 4 bases and J by 2 bases, 16 bases remained unmatched. The CDR3 DNA follows: TGTGCCAGCAGTTGGCGAAGCGGACAGGGGGCCAGGTCCCCCTACGAGCAGTACTTC. It translates to CASSWRSGQGARSPYEQYF.

The J gene is TRBJ2-5, the V gene TRBV2; D is perhaps TRBD1 (6 bases). Germline V gene data show CDR1 as SNHLY and CDR2 as FYNNEI. V was cut by 7 bases and J by 2 bases, with 8 bases left in between. The CDR3 has 12 amino acids. CDR3 DNA: TGTGCCAGCACCGGACAGCAAGAGACCCAGTACTTC. Translating gives CASTGQQETQYF.

V usage is TRBV6-1 and J usage is TRBJ1-5; tentative D call: TRBD1 (6 bases). Trimming pared 2 bases from V and 0 bases from J, leaving 11 bases between. Germline V gene sequence: CDR1 MNHNS, CDR2 SASEGT. This CDR3 is 16 amino acids long. The CDR3, as DNA: TGTGCCAGCAGTGAAACCAGGGGCGTTAGCAATCAGCCCCAGCATTTT. Its translation: CASSETRGVSNQPQHF.

CDR3 DNA sequence: TGTGCCACCAGTGATTTTGGGGGGACTGGGGCCAACGTCCTGACTTTC. Its protein product is CATSDFGGTGANVLTF. The V and J genes are TRBV24-1 and TRBJ2-6; D might be TRBD2 (6 bases). The CDR3 has 16 residues. V was trimmed by 1 base and J by 2 bases, leaving 8 bases between them. CDR1 is KGHDR and CDR2 is SFDVKD in the germline V gene.

V gene TRBV9 combines with J gene TRBJ2-3, with TRBD2 matching 7 bases. Unmatched junction bases numbered 1, after V lost 0 bases and J lost 0 bases. The CDR3 is made up of 15 amino acids. Germline CDR1 SGDLS, CDR2 YYNGEE. CDR3: CASSVAGGSTDTQYF. The CDR3 DNA reads TGTGCCAGCAGCGTAGCGGGGGGTAGCACAGATACGCAGTATTTT.

Comments on this clone: One end of the junction varies from germline; a read error may be responsible. The chain couples TRBV9 to TRBJ2-7; the D gene is possibly TRBD2 (5 bases). Germline CDR1 is SGDLS and CDR2 is YYNGEE. This CDR3 is 15 amino acids long. The CDR3 here is CAGSVSGGHNYEQYF. CDR3 sequence (DNA): TGTGCCGGCAGCGTATCGGGCGGGCATAACTACGAGCAGTACTTC.

This chain uses TRBV3-1 (or the pseudogene TRBV3-2) with TRBJ2-1; TRBD2 agrees at 7 bases. J was trimmed by 0 bases and V by 0 bases; bases with no gene match: 8. This CDR3 is built from 18 residues. Germline CDR1 and CDR2: LGHDT and YNNKEL (reference sequence). The CDR3 nucleotides are TGTGCCAGCAGCCAAGATCTTGAGCGGGGAAGCTCCTACAATGAGCAGTTCTTC. It specifies CASSQDLERGSSYNEQFF.

This sequence joins TRBV9 and TRBJ1-1; D gene unclear. Germline V lookup: CDR1 SGDLS, CDR2 YYNGEE. CDR3 length: 17 residues. V was trimmed by 4 bases and J by 1 base, leaving 20 bases between them. The CDR3 sequence is CASSSQDRIRSNTEAFF. CDR3 nucleotides: TGTGCCAGCAGCTCCCAGGATCGGATCCGGTCGAACACTGAAGCTTTCTTT.

The chain uses TRBV6-2 or TRBV6-3 and TRBJ1-2; D unclear. Trimming took 3 bases from V and 0 from J, leaving 20 bases between them. The CDR3 loop spans 18 amino acids. Germline V CDR1 and CDR2: MNHEY, SVGEGT. CDR3 DNA: TGTGCCAGCAGTTATCTTCGCTCGGCAGGCCTTACTAACTATGGCTACACCTTC. Protein sequence: CASSYLRSAGLTNYGYTF.

The CDR3 region is CASSLFGLAEYNEQFF. CDR3 in DNA: TGTGCCAGCAGCTTATTTGGACTAGCGGAATACAATGAGCAGTTCTTC. The chain carries TRBV5-6 and TRBJ2-1; 10 positions match TRBD2. The CDR3 runs to 16 residues. The V and J ends lost 2 bases and 4 bases, in that order; junction bases with no gene match: 6. The germline V gene has CDR1 SGHDT and CDR2 YYEEEE. The full variable domain, completed using reference TRBV5-6 and TRBJ2-1, is DAGVTQSPTHLIKTRGQQVTLRCSPKSGHDTVSWYQQALGQGPQFIFQYYEEEERQRGNFPDRFSGHQFPNYSSELNVNALLLGDSALYLCASSLFGLAEYNEQFFGPGTRLTVL.

As for this clone: One end of the junction varies from germline; a read error may be responsible. This chain links TRBV7-7 with TRBJ2-2; tentative D call: TRBD1 (6 bases). The CDR3 contains 17 residues. Germline V lookup: CDR1 SSHAT, CDR2 FNYEAQ (reference sequence). The CDR3 loop is CASSLHRPGAGTGELFF. The CDR3 region has the DNA TGTGCTAGCAGCTTACACCGCCCAGGGGCGGGCACCGGGGAGCTGTTTTTT.

This clone was counted between two and nine times. The chain has TRBV5-4 and TRBJ1-2; D ambiguous. Trimming cost V 1 base and J 6 bases, with 7 bases left between them. The CDR3 spans 12 residues. Germline values: CDR1 SGHNT, CDR2 YYREEE (reference sequence). CDR3 residues: CASSLSGNGYTF. Written as DNA, the CDR3 is TGTGCCAGCAGCTTGTCGGGGAATGGCTACACCTTC.

The V and J genes are TRBV10-3 and TRBJ1-1; D is unclear. This CDR3 spans 15 amino acids. Germline V gives CDR1 ENHRY, CDR2 SYGVKD. The V and J ends lost 0 bases and 0 bases respectively, with 8 bases between them. The CDR3 is CAISESPGMNTEAFF. The DNA of the CDR3 is TGTGCCATCAGTGAGTCGCCAGGCATGAACACTGAAGCTTTCTTT.

This clone is a singleton in its sample. The genes are TRBV7-9 and TRBJ1-1; 10 bases agree with TRBD1. The CDR3 length is 16 residues. Germline lookup yields CDR1 SEHNR and CDR2 FQNEAQ (reference sequence). The J segment lost 4 bases and the V segment lost 5 bases, leaving 10 bases of the junction unmatched. CDR3 region: CASSPRQGATVTEAFF. The DNA of the CDR3 is TGTGCCAGCAGCCCTCGACAGGGGGCGACGGTCACTGAAGCTTTCTTT.

The chain carries TRBV29-1 and TRBJ1-5; D unresolved. V lost 4 bases and J lost 3, with 10 bases in between. Germline lookup yields CDR1 SQVTM and CDR2 ANQGSEA. This CDR3 contains 13 residues. The CDR3 DNA is TGCAGCGTTGCAGGCGGGTACAATCAGCCCCAGCATTTT. This encodes CSVAGGYNQPQHF. The variable domain in full, completed from reference TRBV29-1 and TRBJ1-5, reads SAVISQKPSRDICQRGTSLTIQCQVDSQVTMMFWYRQQPGQSLTLIATANQGSEATYESGFVIDKFPISRPNLTFSTLTVSNMSPEDSSIYLCSVAGGYNQPQHFGDGTRLSIL.

The chain carries TRBV28 and TRBJ2-1; 10 bases map to TRBD2. CDR1 MDHEN and CDR2 SYDVKM come from the germline V gene. The J segment lost 7 bases and the V segment lost 5 bases, leaving 8 bases of the junction unmatched. The CDR3 has 15 residues. CDR3 DNA: TGTGCCAGCAGTCCCAGCGGGAGGGCCGGGAATGAGCAGTTCTTC. Translating gives CASSPSGRAGNEQFF.

The CDR3 reads CASLRTGRNTEAFF. CDR3 DNA sequence: TGTGCCAGCCTTAGGACAGGGAGGAACACTGAAGCTTTCTTT. This chain joins TRBV27 and TRBJ1-1; TRBD1 matches 8 bases. Germline CDR1 is MNHEY and CDR2 is SMNVEV (reference sequence). V trimming: 8 bases; J trimming: 1 base; junction bases outside the gene matches: 6. The CDR3 has 14 residues.

The chain uses TRBV7-9 and TRBJ2-7; D remains ambiguous. This CDR3 comprises 14 residues. The germline CDR1 and CDR2 sequences are SEHNR and FQNEAQ (reference sequence). Trimming shortened V by 4 bases and J by 2 bases, and 12 bases separated the two germline ends. CDR3 bases: TGTGCCAGCAGCTGGAGTGGTACTACCTACGAGCAGTACTTC. It encodes CASSWSGTTYEQYF.

The chain has TRBV27 and TRBJ2-2; the match to TRBD1 covers 8 bases. The germline V gene encodes CDR1 MNHEY and CDR2 SMNVEV (reference sequence). This CDR3 has 16 residues. V lost 3 bases and J lost 1; bases outside the gene matches: 4. The CDR3 nucleotides read TGTGCCAGCAGTTTCCCCGGACAGGGGAACACCGGGGAGCTGTTTTTT. Translation gives CASSFPGQGNTGELFF.

This chain links TRBV20-1 with TRBJ2-3; D ambiguous. This CDR3 is built from 11 residues. Trimming removed 6 bases from V and 0 bases from J, with 4 bases in between. The germline V gene encodes CDR1 DFQATT and CDR2 SNEGSKA (reference sequence). In nucleotides, the CDR3 is TGCAGTGCCCAGAGCACAGATACGCAGTATTTT. Translated, it gives CSAQSTDTQYF.

This clone was counted only a few times. The rearrangement links TRBV7-2 to TRBJ2-7, with D perhaps matching TRBD1 (7 bases). The ends were cut back, 2 bases at V and 3 bases at J, with 14 bases in the middle. Germline V gives CDR1 SGHTA, CDR2 FQGNSA. The CDR3 runs to 15 residues. CDR3 residues: CASSLQGGVNYEQYF. The CDR3 nucleotides read TGTGCCAGCAGCTTACAGGGGGGTGTTAACTACGAGCAGTACTTC.

V usage is TRBV7-3 and J usage is TRBJ1-2, with a possible D match to TRBD1 (6 bases). Trimming removed 1 base at V and 4 bases at J, with 16 bases between. Germline assignment: CDR1 SGHTA and CDR2 FQGTGA. This CDR3 region has 16 residues. The CDR3 spells CASSLRSGGDTYGYTF. As DNA, the CDR3 is TGTGCCAGCAGCTTAAGGTCGGGTGGGGACACCTATGGCTACACCTTC. The full variable domain, in which reference TRBV7-3 and TRBJ1-2 provide the parts outside the CDR3, is GAGVSQTPSNKVTEKGKYVELRCDPISGHTALYWYRQSLGQGPEFLIYFQGTGAADDSGLPNDRFFAVRPEGSVSTLKIQRTERGDSAVYLCASSLRSGGDTYGYTFGSGTRLTVV.

The V and J genes are TRBV5-1 and TRBJ1-1, with 7 nucleotides matching TRBD1. In germline, CDR1 is SGHRS, CDR2 YFSETQ. CDR3 size: 14 residues. The J segment lost 1 base and the V segment lost 3 bases, leaving 3 bases of the junction unmatched. The CDR3 nucleotides read TGCGCCAGCAGCTCAGGGGGGCCGAACACTGAAGCTTTCTTT. Translated, it gives CASSSGGPNTEAFF.

The chain couples TRBV12-3 or TRBV12-4 to TRBJ2-7, with D perhaps matching TRBD2 (5 bases). The CDR3 sequence is 13 residues long. Between the trimmed V and J ends, which lost 4 bases and 2 bases, there was a span of 9 bases. The DNA for the CDR3 is TGTGCCAGCAGTTGGGGAGTAACCTACGAGCAGTACTTC. This gives the protein CASSWGVTYEQYF.

The chain couples TRBV30 to TRBJ2-1; TRBD2 matches 8 bases. The V gene's germline CDR1 is GTSNPN and CDR2 SVGIG (reference sequence). Trimming cost V 1 base and J 6 bases; bases outside gene matches: 5. The CDR3 is 14 amino acids. CDR3 in amino acids: CAWSGQRERNEQFF. DNA of the CDR3: TGTGCCTGGAGTGGCCAGCGGGAGCGCAATGAGCAGTTCTTC. The entire variable domain, with the rest obtained from reference TRBV30 and TRBJ2-1, is as follows: SQTIHQWPATLVQPVGSPLSLECTVEGTSNPNLYWYRQAAGRGLQLLFYSVGIGQISSEVPQNLSASRPQDRQFILSSKKLLLSDSGFYLCAWSGQRERNEQFFGPGTRLTVL.

V and J are TRBV3-1 (or the pseudogene TRBV3-2) and TRBJ1-4; D is uncertain. Trimming took off 3 bases at V and 8 bases at J, with 13 bases between the two ends. Germline lookup yields CDR1 LGHDT and CDR2 YNNKEL (reference sequence). CDR3 length: 14 residues. This CDR3 reads CASSQEFNTEKLFF. DNA for the CDR3: TGTGCCAGCAGCCAGGAGTTTAACACCGAAAAACTGTTTTTT.